This passage covers 7 T cell receptor beta chains from one sample sequenced in a study of early T cells in non-severe SARS-CoV-2 infection. TCRdb reanalysed the 5' RACE reads using MiXCR and keeps one entry per CDR3 protein. The sample yields roughly 53,000 distinct CDR3 sequences, 8.7% seen once. The specimen was whole blood, collected at baseline. Every receptor here comes from an adult who was a healthcare worker with PCR-confirmed SARS-CoV-2 infection or an uninfected control (not recorded which).

Ten or more counts support this clonotype. This chain links TRBV21-1 with TRBJ2-7; the D segment call TRBD1 is taken from the table without a DNA check. TRBV21-1 is classified as a pseudogene. This CDR3 has 16 residues. The CDR3 reads CARTISGDRGSHEQYF. CDR3 sequence (DNA): TGTGCCAGAACCATTTCAGGGGACAGGGGTTCCCACGAGCAGTACTTC.

The chain is built from TRBV19 and TRBJ2-7, with 8 bases matching TRBD1. The germline CDR1 and CDR2 sequences are LNHDA and SQIVND (reference sequence). The CDR3 has 14 residues. With V trimmed by 7 bases and J by 2 bases, 7 bases remained unmatched. CDR3: CASTPGTGPYEQYF. The DNA of the CDR3 is TGTGCCAGTACCCCCGGGACAGGACCCTACGAGCAGTACTTC.

In this sample, this clonotype turned up a few times. The V gene is TRBV10-3, the J gene TRBJ2-5, with TRBD2 matching over 8 bases. Germline V gene lookup returns CDR1 ENHRY and CDR2 SYGVKD. This CDR3 comprises 14 residues. V gave up 6 bases and J gave up 5 bases; unmatched junction bases: 8. CDR3 region: CAIRGAGEVETQYF. CDR3 in DNA: TGTGCCATCAGGGGAGCGGGGGAAGTGGAGACCCAGTACTTC.

The J gene is TRBJ1-4, the V gene TRBV7-9; D may be TRBD1 (5 bases). The V end lost 3 bases, the J end lost 7 bases, and 15 bases lay between the germline ends. CDR3 length: 15 amino acids. CDR1 is SEHNR and CDR2 is FQNEAQ in the germline V gene (reference sequence). CDR3 DNA: TGTGCCAGCAGCTTCTGGGCAGGGTCGCGTGAAAAACTGTTTTTT. As protein: CASSFWAGSREKLFF.

This clonotype showed up many times. The gene calls are TRBV29-1 and TRBJ2-3; 7 bases line up with TRBD1. Germline CDR1 SQVTM, CDR2 ANQGSEA. Trimming at V came to 6 bases and at J to 1 base, leaving 7 bases not matched to a gene. The CDR3 spans 14 residues. CDR3 in amino acids: CSVVLGQGTDTQYF. The CDR3 nucleotides read TGCAGCGTGGTCCTCGGACAGGGCACAGATACGCAGTATTTT.

This clonotype was seen only a few times. The chain's CDR3 is CASSHPDRGKRWSSYNEQFF. The CDR3, as DNA: TGCGCCAGCAGTCATCCGGACAGGGGGAAGCGGTGGAGCTCCTACAATGAGCAGTTCTTC. The chain carries TRBV23-1 and TRBJ2-1; 10 bases align to TRBD1. TRBV23-1 is reported as an ORF; its role is uncertain. Unmatched junction bases numbered 14, after V lost 3 bases and J lost 0 bases. The CDR3 runs to 20 residues.

The chain carries TRBV7-9 and TRBJ2-2, with D uncertain. The CDR3 is 14 residues long. CDR1 and CDR2 (germline): SEHNR, FQNEAQ (reference sequence). Trimming cost V 6 bases and J 2 bases, with 10 bases left between them. Here the CDR3 reads CASRARNNTGELFF. CDR3 DNA sequence: TGTGCCAGCAGGGCACGGAATAACACCGGGGAGCTGTTTTTT.